These T cell receptor beta chains were read from a single sample in a study of cytomegalovirus exposure and HLA in healthy donors. Some clones are missing from TCRdb's copy, which holds only in-frame ones; the method was immunoSEQ multiplex PCR. The sample carries just over 200,000 clones, under 70% recorded once. Sample: PBMCs. Source of these receptors: a man aged 35 to 55 in good health and CMV-seropositive. Each CDR3 is given with its conserved first and last residue. The order of the fields is clone size, CDR3 length, J gene, D gene, V gene, CDR3 DNA, CDR3 protein. A D gene is named only where the DNA matches it firmly. Rows give clone size only sometimes, using once, few, many, or a class for an expanded clone.

abundance: few; len: 15; j_gene: TRBJ1-2; d_gene: TRBD1; v_gene: TRBV4-1; CDR3nt: TGCGCCAGCAGCCAAGACGTGACAGGGTGGTATGGCTACACCTTC; CDR3aa: CASSQDVTGWYGYTF
abundance: .; len: 15; j_gene: TRBJ2-1; d_gene: TRBD2; v_gene: TRBV7-6; CDR3nt: TGTGCCAGCAGCCCACGGGGGGGCCAGGGCAATGAGCAGTTCTTC; CDR3aa: CASSPRGGQGNEQFF
abundance: .; len: 14; j_gene: TRBJ2-2; d_gene: TRBD1; v_gene: TRBV5-1; CDR3nt: TGCGCCAGCAGGGACAGGACCACCCGGGGGGAGCTGTTTTTT; CDR3aa: CASRDRTTRGELFF
abundance: .; len: 14; j_gene: TRBJ2-7; d_gene: TRBD2; v_gene: TRBV2; CDR3nt: TGTGCCAGCAGCCGACTAGCGGGGGGGACCGAGCAGTACTTC; CDR3aa: CASSRLAGGTEQYF
abundance: few; len: 14; j_gene: TRBJ2-1; d_gene: .; v_gene: TRBV6-5; CDR3nt: TGTGCCAGCAGTTCCCGCCCCAGTATCAATGAGCAGTTCTTC; CDR3aa: CASSSRPSINEQFF
abundance: .; len: 14; j_gene: TRBJ2-7; d_gene: .; v_gene: TRBV6-5; CDR3nt: TGTGCCAGCAGTTACGGCGGGGAGAATTACGAGCAGTACTTC; CDR3aa: CASSYGGENYEQYF
abundance: few; len: 15; j_gene: TRBJ2-7; d_gene: .; v_gene: TRBV7-6; CDR3nt: TGTGCCAGCAGCTTAGACAGGGGACTTTCCTACGAGCAGTACTTC; CDR3aa: CASSLDRGLSYEQYF
abundance: .; len: 14; j_gene: TRBJ2-2; d_gene: .; v_gene: TRBV25-1; CDR3nt: TGTGCCAGCACTCCCGGGAAGAACACCGGGGAGCTGTTTTTT; CDR3aa: CASTPGKNTGELFF
abundance: .; len: 15; j_gene: TRBJ1-1; d_gene: TRBD1; v_gene: TRBV4-1; CDR3nt: TGCGCCAGCAGCCAAGATGAGGGGGCTTACACTGAAGCTTTCTTT; CDR3aa: CASSQDEGAYTEAFF
abundance: .; len: 14; j_gene: TRBJ2-7; d_gene: .; v_gene: TRBV7-8; CDR3nt: TGTGCCAGCAGCCCGCGGACAGTCCTCTACGAGCAGTACTTC; CDR3aa: CASSPRTVLYEQYF
abundance: .; len: 16; j_gene: TRBJ2-1; d_gene: .; v_gene: TRBV4-1; CDR3nt: TGCGCCAGCAGCCAAGTTGGCGGGACCTTCTACAATGAGCAGTTCTTC; CDR3aa: CASSQVGGTFYNEQFF
abundance: .; len: 17; j_gene: TRBJ1-5; d_gene: .; v_gene: TRBV4-2; CDR3nt: TGTGCCAGCAGCCTAGGAAACAGGCGGCGAGGCAATCAGCCCCAGCATTTT; CDR3aa: CASSLGNRRRGNQPQHF
abundance: few; len: 15; j_gene: TRBJ1-1; d_gene: TRBD1; v_gene: TRBV11-2; CDR3nt: TGTGCCAGCAGCTTAGACTCAGGGGGCGCGACTGAAGCTTTCTTT; CDR3aa: CASSLDSGGATEAFF
abundance: .; len: 13; j_gene: TRBJ1-2; d_gene: TRBD1; v_gene: TRBV7-9; CDR3nt: TGTGCCAGCAGCATCAACAGGGGGTATGGCTACACCTTC; CDR3aa: CASSINRGYGYTF
abundance: .; len: 16; j_gene: TRBJ1-2; d_gene: TRBD1; v_gene: TRBV9; CDR3nt: TGTGCCAGCAGAAGGAGGGAGGGACAGGGAGTCTATGGCTACACCTTC; CDR3aa: CASRRREGQGVYGYTF
abundance: .; len: 17; j_gene: TRBJ2-5; d_gene: TRBD1; v_gene: TRBV7-8; CDR3nt: TGTGCCAGCAGCTTACTCATACCCGTGACAGGGGAAGAGACCCAGTACTTC; CDR3aa: CASSLLIPVTGEETQYF
abundance: .; len: 14; j_gene: TRBJ2-7; d_gene: TRBD2; v_gene: TRBV19; CDR3nt: TGTGCCAGTAGGGTAGCGGGGGGTCCCGGCGAGCAGTACTTC; CDR3aa: CASRVAGGPGEQYF
abundance: .; len: 13; j_gene: TRBJ1-5; d_gene: TRBD1; v_gene: TRBV28; CDR3nt: TGTGCCAGCAGTCCAGGGGGCCACCAGCCCCAGCATTTT; CDR3aa: CASSPGGHQPQHF
abundance: .; len: 16; j_gene: TRBJ2-3; d_gene: .; v_gene: TRBV15; CDR3nt: TGTGCCACCAGCAGGGAGAGCCTGGACAACACAGATACGCAGTATTTT; CDR3aa: CATSRESLDNTDTQYF
abundance: .; len: 12; j_gene: TRBJ2-2; d_gene: .; v_gene: TRBV29-1; CDR3nt: TGCAGCGTTGGTAGATTCACCGGGGAGCTGTTTTTT; CDR3aa: CSVGRFTGELFF
abundance: .; len: 14; j_gene: TRBJ1-2; d_gene: .; v_gene: TRBV6-5; CDR3nt: TGTGCCAGCAGTTACAGGGACTCCGGCTACGGCTACACCTTC; CDR3aa: CASSYRDSGYGYTF
abundance: .; len: 16; j_gene: TRBJ2-5; d_gene: TRBD1; v_gene: TRBV4-2; CDR3nt: TGTGCCAGCAGCCAAGGCCGCCGGGACAGCCAAGAGACCCAGTACTTC; CDR3aa: CASSQGRRDSQETQYF
abundance: .; len: 13; j_gene: TRBJ1-2; d_gene: .; v_gene: TRBV19; CDR3nt: TGTGCCAGTAGTATGAGGGTCCTTCATGGCTACACCTTC; CDR3aa: CASSMRVLHGYTF
abundance: .; len: 16; j_gene: TRBJ2-3; d_gene: .; v_gene: TRBV5-8; CDR3nt: TGTGCCAGCAGTGCCCCAGGGGTTTCTGTCACAGATACGCAGTATTTT; CDR3aa: CASSAPGVSVTDTQYF
abundance: once; len: 18; j_gene: TRBJ1-6; d_gene: .; v_gene: TRBV7-2; CDR3nt: TGTGCCAGCAGCCTTGCGGTTTGGGGACACGACTATAATTCACCCCTCCACTTT; CDR3aa: CASSLAVWGHDYNSPLHF
abundance: .; len: 15; j_gene: TRBJ2-7; d_gene: .; v_gene: TRBV11-2; CDR3nt: TGTGCCAGCAGCTTAGGAGGCGGGGCTGCCTACGAGCAGTACTTC; CDR3aa: CASSLGGGAAYEQYF
abundance: once; len: 12; j_gene: TRBJ1-2; d_gene: .; v_gene: TRBV10-3; CDR3nt: TGTGCCATCAGTGGTATCATGGGCGGCTACACCTTC; CDR3aa: CAISGIMGGYTF
abundance: .; len: 12; j_gene: TRBJ1-5; d_gene: .; v_gene: TRBV6-1; CDR3nt: TGTGCCAGCAGACAACTGGCGGGGCCCCAGCATTTT; CDR3aa: CASRQLAGPQHF
abundance: .; len: 15; j_gene: TRBJ1-1; d_gene: TRBD1; v_gene: TRBV7-9; CDR3nt: TGTGCCAGCAGCTTTATAACAGGGGGCGAAGCTGAAGCTTTCTTT; CDR3aa: CASSFITGGEAEAFF
abundance: .; len: 13; j_gene: TRBJ1-6; d_gene: .; v_gene: TRBV27; CDR3nt: TGTGCCAGCAGTTTCAACATACATTCACCCCTCCACTTT; CDR3aa: CASSFNIHSPLHF
abundance: .; len: 13; j_gene: TRBJ1-2; d_gene: .; v_gene: TRBV5-1; CDR3nt: TGCGCCAGCAGCTTAGGAGTTGTCGATGGCTACACCTTC; CDR3aa: CASSLGVVDGYTF
abundance: .; len: 14; j_gene: TRBJ2-7; d_gene: .; v_gene: TRBV7-7; CDR3nt: TGTGCCAGCAGCCTACAACAGGGCTCCTACGAGCAGTACTTC; CDR3aa: CASSLQQGSYEQYF
abundance: few; len: 15; j_gene: TRBJ2-5; d_gene: .; v_gene: TRBV2; CDR3nt: TGTGCCAGCAGTCCTAGTGGGGGGACGGATGAGACCCAGTACTTC; CDR3aa: CASSPSGGTDETQYF
abundance: few; len: 14; j_gene: TRBJ1-3; d_gene: .; v_gene: TRBV5-4; CDR3nt: TGTGCCAGCAGCTTGCCAGGGACAGGAAACACCATATATTTT; CDR3aa: CASSLPGTGNTIYF
abundance: once; len: 16; j_gene: TRBJ2-1; d_gene: .; v_gene: TRBV15; CDR3nt: TGTGCCACCAGCAGAGATAGAATGGTCCCCTACAATGAGCAGTTCTTC; CDR3aa: CATSRDRMVPYNEQFF
abundance: .; len: 13; j_gene: TRBJ2-5; d_gene: .; v_gene: TRBV4-1; CDR3nt: TGCGCCAGCGCGCTGGGGGCGCAAGAGACCCAGTACTTC; CDR3aa: CASALGAQETQYF
abundance: few; len: 14; j_gene: TRBJ2-7; d_gene: TRBD1; v_gene: TRBV15; CDR3nt: TGTGCCACCAGCTACCAGGGGGCGGTTCGTGAGCAGTACTTC; CDR3aa: CATSYQGAVREQYF
abundance: .; len: 15; j_gene: TRBJ2-7; d_gene: .; v_gene: TRBV6-5; CDR3nt: TGTGCCAACAGTCCCTTCCTTCGACAGAGTGTCGAGCAGTACTTC; CDR3aa: CANSPFLRQSVEQYF
abundance: .; len: 15; j_gene: TRBJ2-2; d_gene: TRBD1; v_gene: TRBV7-9; CDR3nt: TGTGCCAGCAGCTTCGAGGGGGCCTATACCGGGGAGCTGTTTTTT; CDR3aa: CASSFEGAYTGELFF
abundance: .; len: 14; j_gene: TRBJ2-3; d_gene: TRBD1; v_gene: TRBV9; CDR3nt: TGTGCCAGCAGCGTGGGACAGGGATCAGATACGCAGTATTTT; CDR3aa: CASSVGQGSDTQYF
abundance: .; len: 13; j_gene: TRBJ2-7; d_gene: TRBD2; v_gene: TRBV7-9; CDR3nt: TGTGCCAGCCGGGGGGACCTCTCCTACGAGCAGTACTTC; CDR3aa: CASRGDLSYEQYF
abundance: .; len: 18; j_gene: TRBJ2-7; d_gene: TRBD1; v_gene: TRBV5-1; CDR3nt: TGCGCCAGCAGCCGGGGTCGTACCTCTGGGACAGGATCCTACGAGCAGTACTTC; CDR3aa: CASSRGRTSGTGSYEQYF
abundance: .; len: 16; j_gene: TRBJ1-2; d_gene: .; v_gene: TRBV7-9; CDR3nt: TGTGCCAGCAGCTTAGCGGACGTTCGGGGAAACTATGGCTACACCTTC; CDR3aa: CASSLADVRGNYGYTF
abundance: .; len: 15; j_gene: TRBJ2-7; d_gene: TRBD1; v_gene: TRBV28; CDR3nt: TGTGCCAGCCGAGGGGGACAGCCGGGATCCTACGAGCAGTACTTC; CDR3aa: CASRGGQPGSYEQYF
abundance: few; len: 17; j_gene: TRBJ1-4; d_gene: .; v_gene: TRBV28; CDR3nt: TGTGCCAGCGAAAAAGGGGTAGGGTCAGTGGGTAATGAAAAACTGTTTTTT; CDR3aa: CASEKGVGSVGNEKLFF